Presented here are 8 T cell receptor beta chains from one specimen sequenced in a study of regulatory T cells in long-lasting Graves disease (dated by TCRdb to the early 2020s). Interpreted using the paper, the time point label stands for: persistent/refractory GD, antithyroid drugs over 5 years with positive TRAb. RNA was extracted from PBMCs in TRIzol for both TCR sequencing and RNA sequencing. Receptor amplification or capture employed multiplex PCR. Sequencing was carried out with an Illumina HiSeq 4000. TCR beta libraries were built with iRepertoire HTBI primers and Arm-PCR amplification of CDR3 regions. Starting from the raw public reads, TCRdb applied fastp trimming at Q25, assembled clones with MiXCR and retained in-frame beta chains. CDR3 protein duplicates are merged, each entry listing the most common genes and DNA. The sample table lists roughly 360,000 distinct CDR3 sequences, roughly 23% of them with a count of one. The biggest ten clones account for approximately 28% of the sample.

The sample consisted of peripheral blood mononuclear cells (PBMCs), taken when the disease was refractory, from a patient treated with antithyroid drugs. Receptor source: a woman in her 40s with Graves disease. Donor details come from another sample of the same person, matched by shared clones.

This clonotype was counted at least ten times. The V and J genes are TRBV27 and TRBJ2-2; D perhaps matches TRBD2 (6 bases). Per germline, CDR1 MNHEY and CDR2 SMNVEV (reference sequence). V was shortened by 2 bases and J by 4 bases, with 11 bases between the two germline ends. CDR3 size: 15 residues. CDR3 region: CASSLLAGTTGELFF. The CDR3 DNA follows: TGTGCCAGCAGTTTACTCGCGGGGACCACCGGGGAGCTGTTTTTT.

In its sample, this clonotype was seen many times. The DNA for the CDR3 is TGTGCCAGCTCCCCACCCCCACAAGACAGGGAGGTCAATCAGCCCCAGCATTTT. It specifies CASSPPPQDREVNQPQHF. The genes are TRBV2 and TRBJ1-5, with 7 bases identical to TRBD1. V was clipped by 8 bases and J by 3 bases; unmatched bases: 19. The germline CDR1 and CDR2 sequences are SNHLY and FYNNEI. The CDR3 contains 18 residues.

This clonotype has ten or more counts. The CDR3: CASSSWSDHYEQYF. CDR3 bases: TGTGCCAGCAGCTCTTGGTCAGACCACTACGAGCAGTACTTC. This chain joins TRBV11-2 and TRBJ2-7; D gene unclear. Trimming left V 4 bases short and J 3 bases short, with 13 bases between. This CDR3 contains 14 residues. CDR1 SGHAT and CDR2 FQNNGV come from the germline V gene.

The chain carries TRBV28 and TRBJ1-2; D is unresolved. Germline V gene lookup returns CDR1 MDHEN and CDR2 SYDVKM. V lost 6 bases and J lost 8, with 22 bases in between. The CDR3 spans 15 residues. In DNA form, the CDR3 reads TGTGCCAGCAGACCCCACCGGGCCGGCAAGTTGGGCTACACCTTC. This gives the protein CASRPHRAGKLGYTF.

The sample holds a few counts of this clonotype. The chain joins TRBV3-1 to TRBJ1-1; a possible D gene is TRBD1 (5 bases). The CDR3 is 12 amino acids. V was cut by 1 base and J by 10 bases, with 10 bases left in between. CDR1 and CDR2 (germline): LGHDT, YNNKEL (reference sequence). DNA of the CDR3: TGTGCCAGCAGCCAAGGGCCCCAGGGAGCTTTCTTT. This gives the protein CASSQGPQGAFF. Filled out from reference TRBV3-1 and TRBJ1-1, the complete variable domain reads DTAVSQTPKYLVTQMGNDKSIKCEQNLGHDTMYWYKQDSKKFLKIMFSYNNKELIINETVPNRFSPKSPDKAHLNLHINSLELGDSAVYFCASSQGPQGAFFGQGTRLTVV.

This chain joins TRBV3-1 and TRBJ2-3; a possible D gene is TRBD2 (6 bases). Germline V gene sequence: CDR1 LGHDT, CDR2 YNNKEL (reference sequence). The CDR3 extends over 15 amino acids. With 1 base removed from V and 2 bases from J, the gap between germline ends came to 10 bases. CDR3 loop: CASSQGGGTTDTQYF. Here the CDR3 DNA reads TGTGCCAGCAGCCAAGGAGGCGGGACCACAGATACGCAGTATTTT.

The chain is built from TRBV5-1 and TRBJ1-1, with a tentative D call TRBD1 (5 bases). CDR1 is SGHRS, CDR2 YFSETQ, per germline. The length of the CDR3 is 16 residues. With 0 bases removed from V and 0 bases from J, the gap between germline ends came to 12 bases. The CDR3 sequence: CASSLAGGGMNTEAFF. CDR3 sequence (DNA): TGCGCCAGCAGCTTGGCGGGGGGGGGGATGAACACTGAAGCTTTCTTT. Combining the CDR3 with reference TRBV5-1 and TRBJ1-1 gives the whole variable domain KAGVTQTPRYLIKTRGQQVTLSCSPISGHRSVSWYQQTPGQGLQFLFEYFSETQRNKGNFPGRFSGRQFSNSRSEMNVSTLELGDSALYLCASSLAGGGMNTEAFFGQGTRLTVV.

This clonotype showed up many times. The genes are TRBV11-2 and TRBJ1-4, with D perhaps matching TRBD1 (5 bases). Trimming shortened V by 4 bases and J by 6 bases, and 18 bases separated the two germline ends. CDR3 length equals 16 residues. Germline V gene lookup returns CDR1 SGHAT and CDR2 FQNNGV. The chain's CDR3 is CASSSPTGTEDEKLFF. As DNA, the CDR3 is TGTGCCAGCAGCTCGCCCACCGGGACCGAAGATGAAAAACTGTTTTTT.